Following are 9 T cell receptor beta chains from one sample sequenced in a study of radiotherapy plus CTLA-4 blockade in lung cancer. Sequencing used immunoSEQ multiplex PCR; TCRdb keeps in-frame clones, though not all of them. The sample records around 37,000 clones, around 77% being singletons. This specimen was peripheral blood, taken from a patient treated with radiotherapy plus ipilimumab. The receptors come from a human donor with non-small cell lung cancer who had stable disease on radiotherapy plus ipilimumab.

V usage is TRBV9 and J usage is TRBJ2-7; 9 bases are shared with TRBD1. The CDR3 is made up of 17 amino acids. The junction had 18 bases not matched to a gene; V was cut back by 4 bases and J by 7 bases. Germline assignment: CDR1 SGDLS and CDR2 YYNGEE. CDR3 loop: CASSPTFTDRGAGEQYF. As DNA, the CDR3 is TGTGCCAGCAGCCCAACCTTTACCGACAGGGGGGCCGGGGAGCAGTACTTC.

This clone was seen many times. The gene calls are TRBV5-6 and TRBJ2-7; perhaps TRBD1 as D (5 bases). CDR1 SGHDT and CDR2 YYEEEE come from the germline V gene. The CDR3 contains 13 residues. V was trimmed by 2 bases and J by 2 bases, leaving 8 bases between them. DNA for the CDR3: TGTGCCAGCAGCTTTTGGGGCACCTACGAGCAGTACTTC. Amino acid sequence: CASSFWGTYEQYF.

The rearrangement links TRBV23-1 to TRBJ1-2, with a tentative D call TRBD1 (6 bases). TRBV23-1 is recorded as an ORF, its role being uncertain. The CDR3 loop spans 14 amino acids. V was shortened by 4 bases and J by 8 bases, with 17 bases between the two germline ends. For the CDR3, the DNA is TGCGCCAGCAGTCGACCGACAGGCCCTACGGGCTACACCTTC. It specifies CASSRPTGPTGYTF.

This clone was detected a few times. The rearrangement joins TRBV5-6 to TRBJ2-6; the D gene is possibly TRBD2 (5 bases). The germline gives CDR1 SGHDT, CDR2 YYEEEE. This CDR3 is built from 16 residues. Trimming stripped 6 bases from V and 3 bases from J, with 16 bases between. This CDR3 reads CASNGFSGSGANVLTF. In DNA, the CDR3 is TGTGCCAGCAACGGCTTCTCGGGGAGTGGGGCCAACGTCCTGACTTTC.

The rearrangement uses TRBV9 and TRBJ1-3; D ambiguous. The CDR3 loop spans 17 amino acids. Germline values: CDR1 SGDLS, CDR2 YYNGEE. Trimming removed 4 bases from V and 0 bases from J, with 17 bases in between. The CDR3 nucleotides read TGTGCCAGCAGCTTCAGAGGCGGGAGAAGCTCTGGAAACACCATATATTTT. It is translated as CASSFRGGRSSGNTIYF. The full variable domain, its missing parts supplied by reference TRBV9 and TRBJ1-3, is DSGVTQTPKHLITATGQRVTLRCSPRSGDLSVYWYQQSLDQGLQFLIQYYNGEERAKGNILERFSAQQFPDLHSELNLSSLELGDSALYFCASSFRGGRSSGNTIYFGEGSWLTVV.

This clone showed up many times. The J gene is TRBJ2-7, the V gene TRBV18; D might be TRBD2 (6 bases). CDR1 and CDR2 (germline): KGHSH, LQKENI. There are 13 residues in the CDR3. Trimming cost V 5 bases and J 2 bases, with 10 bases left between them. This CDR3 is CASSGGSAYEQYF. The CDR3 bases are TGTGCCAGCTCAGGGGGGTCCGCCTACGAGCAGTACTTC.

The chain employs TRBV27 and TRBJ1-2; D unclear. Trimming shortened V by 0 bases and J by 5 bases, and 10 bases separated the two germline ends. The CDR3 extends over 14 amino acids. Germline V gives CDR1 MNHEY, CDR2 SMNVEV (reference sequence). CDR3 sequence reads: CASSLSLGGYGYTF. The DNA of the CDR3 is TGTGCCAGCAGTTTATCGCTAGGCGGGTATGGCTACACCTTC.

The CDR3 region is CASSALGGGLSYEQYF. DNA of the CDR3: TGTGCCAGCAGTGCGCTGGGGGGGGGACTCTCCTACGAGCAGTACTTC. This rearrangement joins TRBV6-1 to TRBJ2-7; 7 bases are a match to TRBD2. Trimming took 4 bases from V and 0 from J; bases not matched to a gene: 9. The CDR3 is made up of 16 amino acids. Germline V gene lookup returns CDR1 MNHNS and CDR2 SASEGT.

V is TRBV5-8 and J is TRBJ2-7; D is possibly TRBD1 (6 bases). V shed 0 bases and J shed 3 bases, with 7 bases lying between them. The CDR3 is 13 amino acids. Germline V gene lookup returns CDR1 SGHTS and CDR2 YDEGEE. The CDR3 reads CASSLGGGYEQYF. The CDR3 region has the DNA TGTGCCAGCAGCTTGGGAGGGGGCTACGAGCAGTACTTC.